Each of the 12 T cell receptor beta chains below was sequenced from the same sample in a study of vaccination and CD4 T cells after COVID-19. At the Johns Hopkins FTIC core, DNA taken from cultured CD4+ T cells was sequenced by way of the Oncomine TCR Beta short-read assay. Via MiXCR, TCRdb re-called the PCR reads, giving one row per CDR3 protein. Of some 15,000 distinct CDR3 sequences in the sample, around 48% were seen once. Indicated treatment: approximately 9-day PBMC culture with coronavirus spike peptide pools or control peptides (ViraFEST assay). No antigen has been assigned to these receptors. The sample comprised CD4+ T cells from blood, cultured in vitro. Every receptor here comes from a human donor who had recovered from COVID-19.

Sample share makes this clonotype medium-sized (0.01 to 0.1%). Here the CDR3 DNA reads TGTGCCAGCAGCTCGAGTGGGCCTGATACGCAGTATTTT. Its translation: CASSSSGPDTQYF. This rearrangement joins TRBV11-3 to TRBJ2-3; D remains ambiguous. The V gene lost 4 bases and the J gene lost 6 bases, with 11 bases spanning the gap. Germline CDR1 reads SGHNT; CDR2 reads YENEEA. This CDR3 is built from 13 residues.

This chain uses TRBV7-3 with TRBJ1-2; TRBD1 might be the D (5 bases). V dropped 5 bases and J dropped 1 base, with 17 bases sitting between them. This CDR3 comprises 16 residues. Per the germline V gene, CDR1 is SGHTA and CDR2 is FQGTGA. CDR3 in DNA: TGTGCCAGCAGCCAACAACCCGGGGACGATAACTATGGCTACACCTTC. Translating it yields CASSQQPGDDNYGYTF. Filled out from reference TRBV7-3 and TRBJ1-2, the complete variable domain reads GAGVSQTPSNKVTEKGKYVELRCDPISGHTALYWYRQSLGQGPEFLIYFQGTGAADDSGLPNDRFFAVRPEGSVSTLKIQRTERGDSAVYLCASSQQPGDDNYGYTFGSGTRLTVV.

The J gene is TRBJ2-5, the V gene TRBV10-1; 7 nucleotides match TRBD1. Germline V gene data show CDR1 as WNHNN and CDR2 as SYGVQD (reference sequence). The CDR3 has 15 amino acids. V dropped 6 bases and J dropped 5; count of bases not matched to a gene: 12. The CDR3 sequence is CASSRGQVKEETQYF. In nucleotides, the CDR3 is TGCGCCAGCAGCCGAGGACAGGTCAAGGAGGAGACCCAGTACTTC.

The J gene is TRBJ2-1, the V gene TRBV24-1; 8 nucleotides agree with TRBD2. The V and J ends lost 4 bases and 4 bases, in that order; junction bases with no gene match: 8. The germline CDR1 and CDR2 sequences are KGHDR and SFDVKD. The CDR3 totals 16 residues. The CDR3 region has the DNA TGTGCCACCAGTGACGCTGCCGGGACTAGTTACAATGAGCAGTTCTTC. Protein product: CATSDAAGTSYNEQFF.

Concerning this clonotype itself: One end of the junction varies from germline; a read error may be responsible. This chain uses TRBV7-7 with TRBJ2-7, with 9 bases aligning to TRBD2. Germline V lookup: CDR1 SSHAT, CDR2 FNYEAQ (reference sequence). CDR3 size: 14 residues. CDR3 sequence (DNA): TGTGCTAGCAGTCCGAGTAGCGGGAGCTACGAGCAGTACTTC. Amino acid sequence: CASSPSSGSYEQYF.

The chain is built from TRBV20-1 and TRBJ2-7; D remains ambiguous. The CDR3 runs 12 residues. The germline V gene encodes CDR1 DFQATT and CDR2 SNEGSKA (reference sequence). CDR3 DNA: TGCACCGCCGGAGCAGACCTGTACGAGCAGTACTTC. Translation gives CTAGADLYEQYF.

This clonotype occurred a few times. The chain links TRBV10-3 to TRBJ1-1; 9 nucleotides agree with TRBD1. Germline assignment: CDR1 ENHRY and CDR2 SYGVKD. The V segment lost 2 bases and the J segment 9 bases; nucleotides outside the gene matches: 7. CDR3 length equals 14 residues. CDR3 DNA: TGTGCCATCAGTGAGGGGACAGGGCTAGTTAAAGCTTTCTTT. Translation: CAISEGTGLVKAFF.

This chain uses TRBV27 with TRBJ1-2, with D maybe TRBD1 (5 bases). V was shortened by 2 bases and J by 7 bases, with 20 bases between the two germline ends. CDR1 and CDR2 (germline): MNHEY, SMNVEV (reference sequence). The CDR3 extends over 16 amino acids. The CDR3 nucleotides are TGTGCCAGCAGTTTAAAGGCGGCAGGGTTGCTTGCTGGCTACACCTTC. The encoded protein is CASSLKAAGLLAGYTF.

The chain recombines TRBV11-2 with TRBJ1-1; D is possibly TRBD1 (5 bases). Germline values: CDR1 SGHAT, CDR2 FQNNGV. The length of the CDR3 is 15 residues. Trimming pared 3 bases from V and 1 base from J, leaving 12 bases between. CDR3 nucleotides: TGTGCCAGCAGCTTGAATAGGGGTTGGAACACTGAAGCTTTCTTT. This codes for CASSLNRGWNTEAFF. Full variable domain (outside the CDR3, taken from reference TRBV11-2 and TRBJ1-1): EAGVAQSPRYKIIEKRQSVAFWCNPISGHATLYWYQQILGQGPKLLIQFQNNGVVDDSQLPKDRFSAERLKGVDSTLKIQPAKLEDSAVYLCASSLNRGWNTEAFFGQGTRLTVV.

V gene TRBV29-1 combines with J gene TRBJ2-2; D is uncertain. Trimming took off 2 bases at V and 3 bases at J, with 4 bases between the two ends. The CDR3 has 12 residues. CDR1 and CDR2 from the germline V gene are SQVTM and ANQGSEA. CDR3 sequence reads: CSVEIDTGELFF. The CDR3 bases are TGCAGCGTTGAAATCGACACCGGGGAGCTGTTTTTT.

Concerning this clonotype itself: The DNA is omitted, as the CDR3 cannot be located on it reliably, and the CDR3 follows TCRdb's listing. The V call is TRBV5-1, the J call TRBJ1-4. The CDR3 length is 24 residues, termini included. From germline, CDR1 is SGHRS and CDR2 YFSETQ. This CDR3 reads CASTNQTSMYLCASITATNEKLFF.

The CDR3 region has the DNA TGTGCCAGCAGACCTTTGACAGGGCGGTATGGCTACACCTTC. Residues: CASRPLTGRYGYTF. V is TRBV6-1 and J is TRBJ1-2, with TRBD1 matching 7 bases. Trimming cost V 6 bases and J 5 bases; bases outside gene matches: 9. Germline loops: CDR1 MNHNS, CDR2 SASEGT. CDR3 size: 14 residues.